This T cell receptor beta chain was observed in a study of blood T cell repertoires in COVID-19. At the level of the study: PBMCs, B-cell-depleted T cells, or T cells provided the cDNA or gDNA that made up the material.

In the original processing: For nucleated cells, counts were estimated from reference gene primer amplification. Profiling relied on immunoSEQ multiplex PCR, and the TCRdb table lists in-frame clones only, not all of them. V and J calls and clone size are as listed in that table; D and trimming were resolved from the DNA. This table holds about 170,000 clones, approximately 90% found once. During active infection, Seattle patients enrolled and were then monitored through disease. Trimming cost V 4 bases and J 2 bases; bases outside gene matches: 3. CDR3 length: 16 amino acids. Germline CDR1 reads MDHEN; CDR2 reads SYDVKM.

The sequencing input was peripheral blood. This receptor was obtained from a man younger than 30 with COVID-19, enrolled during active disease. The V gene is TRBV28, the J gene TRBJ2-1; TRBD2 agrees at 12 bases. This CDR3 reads CASSSLAGGPYNEQFF. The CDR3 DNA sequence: TGTGCCAGCAGTTCCCTAGCGGGAGGGCCCTACAATGAGCAGTTCTTC.